This note documents a single T cell receptor (beta chain) sequence. Its antigen is as yet unknown. On each TCR cDNA molecule, a unique molecular identifier was present. MiXCR, applied by TCRdb to the 5' RACE reads, yields one record per CDR3 protein. The table has approximately 40,000 distinct CDR3 sequences, approximately 13% seen once. Time point denoted: sample taken at primary tumor resection. Samples were obtained from approximately 72 donors, all untreated early-stage non-small cell lung cancer patients. Frozen PBMC, nontumor lung or tumor provided whole RNA, which was sequenced unsorted. This sample is drawn from a study of spatial heterogeneity in lung cancer. Whole-study results and caveats: Ubiquitous expanded tumor TCRs were observed in blood more at resection than follow-up.

The ends lost 0 bases at V and 11 bases at J; junction bases unmatched: 9. This CDR3 has 15 residues. CDR1 and CDR2 (germline): LGHNA, YSLEER. This sequence originates from a male donor with early-stage non-small cell lung cancer. Sequencing used PBMCs, obtained at surgery. This rearrangement joins TRBV4-3 to TRBJ1-5, with TRBD1 matching 8 bases. CDR3 in amino acids: CASSQDWQGALTQHF. As DNA, the CDR3 is TGCGCCAGCAGCCAAGATTGGCAGGGGGCCTTGACCCAGCATTTT.